This T cell receptor beta chain was observed in a study of blood T cell repertoires in COVID-19. Study-level information: From the United States, Italy and Spain came samples of acute and convalescent COVID-19. PBMCs, B-cell-depleted T cells, or T cells provided the cDNA or gDNA that made up the material.

Trimming left V 5 bases short and J 8 bases short, with 21 bases between. Germline assignment: CDR1 MNHEY and CDR2 SVGEGT. The CDR3 extends over 15 amino acids. Per the original data handling: For nucleated cells, counts were estimated from reference gene primer amplification. Produced via immunoSEQ multiplex PCR; TCRdb's table is partial and in-frame only. V and J calls and clone size follow that table, whereas D and trimming were derived from the DNA. The sample has about 52,000 clones, 87% seen once. This chain connects TRBV6-2 or TRBV6-3 to TRBJ1-2, with D possibly TRBD1 on 6 matching bases. This receptor was obtained from a human donor with active COVID-19. The donor label of this sample is uncertain. Sequencing was carried out using peripheral blood. The CDR3 DNA is TGTGCCAGCAGTATTTCGACAGGTGGACTTTACGGCTACACCTTC. Its protein is CASSISTGGLYGYTF.